These 15 T cell receptor beta chains share one sample of origin, sequenced in a study of control samples from healthy donors and cancer patients. Data came from immunoSEQ multiplex PCR; TCRdb stores just in-frame clones and leaves some out. The sample has 65,000 to 95,000 clones; more than 70% are singletons. Sequencing was done on a sample of blood. Receptor source: a man between 45 and 60 years old in good health.

The chain carries TRBV6-5 and TRBJ1-6; a possible D gene is TRBD1 (5 bases). Germline loops: CDR1 MNHEY, CDR2 SVGAGI. The V and J ends lost 0 bases and 7 bases respectively, with 13 bases between them. This CDR3 has 16 residues. This chain's CDR3 is CASSYSADSLNSPLHF. The DNA of the CDR3 is TGTGCCAGCAGTTACTCGGCCGACAGTTTAAATTCACCCCTCCACTTT.

The chain carries TRBV24-1 and TRBJ1-2; D remains ambiguous. CDR3 length equals 14 residues. V lost 3 bases to trimming and J lost 1 base, with 8 bases between them. Germline lookup yields CDR1 KGHDR and CDR2 SFDVKD. The CDR3 DNA reads as TGTGCCACCAGTGATCAGAAAGATAACTATGGCTACACCTTC. Protein: CATSDQKDNYGYTF.

This chain joins TRBV12-5 and TRBJ2-2; D unresolved. Trimming shortened V by 1 base and J by 1 base, and 7 bases separated the two germline ends. CDR1 and CDR2 from the germline V gene are LGHNT and FRNRAP. The CDR3 is made up of 15 amino acids. This CDR3 is CASGLGHGNTGELFF. DNA for the CDR3: TGTGCTAGTGGTTTGGGCCATGGGAACACCGGGGAGCTGTTTTTT.

The chain recombines TRBV5-1 with TRBJ2-7, with D possibly being TRBD2 (6 bases). The CDR3 totals 18 residues. Germline V gives CDR1 SGHRS, CDR2 YFSETQ. V was clipped by 4 bases and J by 9 bases, with 32 bases between them. DNA of the CDR3: TGCGCCAGCAGCCAAAGGTGGAACCCCGGGACTGACGTTTTTGGGCAGTACTTC. Translating gives CASSQRWNPGTDVFGQYF.

The chain combines TRBV7-2 with TRBJ1-2, with D unclear. The V end lost 1 base, the J end lost 5 bases, and 11 bases lay between the germline ends. Per germline, CDR1 SGHTA and CDR2 FQGNSA. The CDR3 consists of 14 residues. The CDR3 DNA reads TGTGCCAGCAGCTTAGAAATGGTAGGGTATGGCTACACCTTC. As protein: CASSLEMVGYGYTF.

V usage is TRBV19 and J usage is TRBJ1-1, with a tentative D call TRBD1 (6 bases). The CDR3 is made up of 14 amino acids. Trimming left V 4 bases short and J 5 bases short, with 14 bases between. The germline V gene has CDR1 LNHDA and CDR2 SQIVND (reference sequence). DNA of the CDR3: TGTGCCAGTAGTACCATACAGGGAGAGACTGAAGCTTTCTTT. The encoded protein is CASSTIQGETEAFF.

This clone appeared once. V and J are TRBV7-6 and TRBJ1-5, with D hard to call. The CDR3 runs to 13 residues. Germline lookup yields CDR1 SGHVS and CDR2 FNYEAQ. V lost 4 bases and J lost 4, with 8 bases in between. The CDR3 region is CASSWTSNQPQHF. The CDR3 DNA reads as TGTGCCAGCAGCTGGACCTCTAATCAGCCCCAGCATTTT. The full variable domain, in which reference TRBV7-6 and TRBJ1-5 provide the parts outside the CDR3, is GAGVSQSPRYKVTKRGQDVALRCDPISGHVSLYWYRQALGQGPEFLTYFNYEAQQDKSGLPNDRFSAERPEGSISTLTIQRTEQRDSAMYRCASSWTSNQPQHFGDGTRLSIL.

The V call is TRBV7-9, the J call TRBJ1-6, with D hard to call. Per germline, CDR1 SEHNR and CDR2 FQNEAQ (reference sequence). The CDR3 spans 16 residues. The ends were cut back, 2 bases at V and 3 bases at J, with 11 bases in the middle. For the CDR3, the DNA is TGTGCCAGCAGCTTATTTTCCGGGGTCTATAATTCACCCCTCCACTTT. It codes for CASSLFSGVYNSPLHF. The full variable domain, its missing parts supplied by reference TRBV7-9 and TRBJ1-6, is DTGVSQNPRHKITKRGQNVTFRCDPISEHNRLYWYRQTLGQGPEFLTYFQNEAQLEKSRLLSDRFSAERPKGSFSTLEIQRTEQGDSAMYLCASSLFSGVYNSPLHFGNGTRLTVT.

The chain recombines TRBV30 with TRBJ2-7, with TRBD1 identical over 8 bases. The trim removed 3 bases at V and 2 bases at J, leaving 6 bases unmatched. Germline V gene data show CDR1 as GTSNPN and CDR2 as SVGIG (reference sequence). The CDR3 contains 14 residues. The CDR3, as DNA: TGTGCCTGGAGATGGACAGGGTCGACCTACGAGCAGTACTTC. Translating it yields CAWRWTGSTYEQYF.

The chain combines TRBV4-1 with TRBJ1-2; D not certain. The ends were cut back, 1 base at V and 4 bases at J, with 7 bases in the middle. This CDR3 region has 13 residues. Germline CDR1 reads MGHRA; CDR2 reads YSYEKL. The CDR3 nucleotides are TGCGCCAGCAGCCAAGGGGAGGGCTATGGCTACACCTTC. Its protein product is CASSQGEGYGYTF.

The chain has TRBV12-3 or TRBV12-4 and TRBJ1-2; D not resolved. The length of the CDR3 is 12 residues. With 3 bases removed from V and 7 bases from J, the gap between germline ends came to 9 bases. The CDR3: CASSFRLGGYTF. CDR3 in DNA: TGTGCCAGCAGTTTCAGGTTGGGTGGCTACACCTTC.

This chain connects TRBV9 to TRBJ2-1; TRBD2 aligns across 13 bases. The germline V gene encodes CDR1 SGDLS and CDR2 YYNGEE. The CDR3 loop spans 16 amino acids. V gave up 1 base and J gave up 10 bases; unmatched junction bases: 8. The CDR3, as DNA: TGTGCCAGCAGCGTAAGTGGGGGACTAGCGGGAAAAGAGCAGTTCTTC. It translates to CASSVSGGLAGKEQFF.

The genes are TRBV7-8 and TRBJ1-3; a possible D gene is TRBD1 (5 bases). Trimming took 1 base from V and 0 from J, leaving 13 bases between them. The CDR3 runs to 17 residues. CDR1 and CDR2 from the germline V gene are SGHVS and FQNEAQ. CDR3 sequence reads: CASSLGEGSSSGNTIYF. DNA of the CDR3: TGTGCCAGCAGCTTAGGAGAGGGGTCCTCCTCTGGAAACACCATATATTTT. Looking up the rest from reference TRBV7-8 and TRBJ1-3 gives the full variable domain: GAGVSQSPRYKVAKRGQDVALRCDPISGHVSLFWYQQALGQGPEFLTYFQNEAQLDKSGLPSDRFFAERPEGSVSTLKIQRTQQEDSAVYLCASSLGEGSSSGNTIYFGEGSWLTVV.

The genes are TRBV19 and TRBJ1-1, with 12 bases lining up with TRBD1. Germline CDR1 is LNHDA and CDR2 is SQIVND (reference sequence). This CDR3 is 18 amino acids long. J was trimmed by 0 bases and V by 10 bases; bases with no gene match: 15. The CDR3 DNA reads TGTGCCACCAAACACGGGACAGGGGGCAGCAGGATGAACACTGAAGCTTTCTTT. It translates to CATKHGTGGSRMNTEAFF. Full variable domain (rest looked up from reference TRBV19 and TRBJ1-1): DGGITQSPKYLFRKEGQNVTLSCEQNLNHDAMYWYRQDPGQGLRLIYYSQIVNDFQKGDIAEGYSVSREKKESFPLTVTSAQKNPTAFYLCATKHGTGGSRMNTEAFFGQGTRLTVV.

This chain's CDR3 is CASSLAPGADEQYF. Here the CDR3 DNA reads TGCGCCAGCAGCTTGGCTCCGGGAGCGGATGAGCAGTACTTC. The chain employs TRBV5-1 and TRBJ2-7, with D perhaps TRBD2 (6 bases). Germline CDR1 SGHRS, CDR2 YFSETQ. This CDR3 spans 14 amino acids. With 0 bases removed from V and 7 bases from J, the gap between germline ends came to 14 bases.